These 14 T cell receptor beta chains were sequenced from one sample in a study of T cell repertoires in ileal Crohn's disease. Sequenced by immunoSEQ multiplex PCR; TCRdb stores in-frame clones only, minus some. The data show around 2,000 clones, approximately 90% seen once. Time point described: neoterminal ileum biopsy at postoperative endoscopy, about 6 months after surgery. Specimen: ileal tissue. Receptors were obtained from an adult with Crohn's disease.

The chain recombines TRBV2 with TRBJ2-5; 8 bases line up with TRBD2. Looked up from germline, CDR1 is SNHLY and CDR2 is FYNNEI. Trimming at V came to 7 bases and at J to 4 bases, leaving 14 bases not matched to a gene. The CDR3 sequence is 16 residues long. The CDR3 here is CASTLTSDSKLETQYF. In nucleotides, the CDR3 is TGTGCCAGCACCCTGACTAGCGACTCAAAACTAGAGACCCAGTACTTC.

The V and J genes are TRBV18 and TRBJ2-7; D gene unclear. The V gene lost 5 bases and the J gene lost 3 bases, with 5 bases spanning the gap. Germline V gives CDR1 KGHSH, CDR2 LQKENI. The CDR3 covers 11 residues. The CDR3 DNA sequence: TGTGCCAGCTCATTAGACTACGAGCAGTACTTC. Encoded protein: CASSLDYEQYF.

The chain is built from TRBV9 and TRBJ2-1; 14 bases fit TRBD2. Trimming removed 3 bases from V and 8 bases from J; junction bases left unmatched: 7. The CDR3 sequence is 16 residues long. Germline-derived CDR1 and CDR2 are SGDLS and YYNGEE. CDR3 sequence reads: CASSGSGTSGRDEQFF. In DNA form, the CDR3 reads TGTGCCAGCAGCGGAAGCGGGACTAGCGGGAGAGATGAGCAGTTCTTC.

The gene calls are TRBV30 and TRBJ1-2; D might be TRBD1 (6 bases). Trimming took 2 bases from V and 5 from J, leaving 24 bases between them. CDR3 length: 17 residues. Germline V gene data show CDR1 as GTSNPN and CDR2 as SVGIG (reference sequence). Written as DNA, the CDR3 is TGTGCCTGGAGTCCCCGGGACACGACAATATACATTTATGGCTACACCTTC. Protein: CAWSPRDTTIYIYGYTF.

The chain combines TRBV27 with TRBJ2-3; D might be TRBD1 (6 bases). CDR3 size: 18 residues. Deletions cut 8 bases from V and 0 bases from J, with 24 bases between. Per germline, CDR1 MNHEY and CDR2 SMNVEV (reference sequence). The CDR3 here is CASRTRQLARGSTDTQYF. CDR3 bases: TGTGCCAGCCGTACTCGGCAGCTTGCTAGGGGGAGCACAGATACGCAGTATTTT.

The chain combines TRBV5-1 with TRBJ2-3; TRBD2 matches at 9 bases. The CDR3 has 16 residues. The V gene end was trimmed by 1 base and the J gene end by 1 base; junction bases not matched to a gene: 4. Germline-derived CDR1 and CDR2 are SGHRS and YFSETQ. The CDR3 DNA sequence: TGCGCCAGCAGCTTGAACCCTAGCGGGGGCACAGATACGCAGTATTTT. Translating gives CASSLNPSGGTDTQYF.

The V gene is TRBV5-1, the J gene TRBJ2-3, with 9 bases matching TRBD2. Per germline, CDR1 SGHRS and CDR2 YFSETQ. This CDR3 spans 16 amino acids. Trimming removed 4 bases from V and 2 bases from J; junction bases left unmatched: 8. In DNA form, the CDR3 reads TGCGCCAGCAGCCTCAAAGCGGGGGGTAACACAGATACGCAGTATTTT. Translation gives CASSLKAGGNTDTQYF.

The V gene is TRBV6-5, the J gene TRBJ1-2; a weak D match, TRBD1 (5 bases). V gave up 0 bases and J gave up 4 bases, with 9 bases separating them. The CDR3 runs to 14 residues. Germline CDR1 MNHEY, CDR2 SVGAGI. Written as DNA, the CDR3 is TGTGCCAGCAGTTACTCGGGGGGGGTCTATGGCTACACCTTC. This sequence encodes CASSYSGGVYGYTF.

This clone was counted a few times. The chain carries TRBV6-6 and TRBJ1-4, with 8 bases identical to TRBD1. The CDR3 is made up of 15 amino acids. The germline gives CDR1 MNHNY, CDR2 SVGAGI (reference sequence). J was trimmed by 7 bases and V by 4 bases; bases with no gene match: 8. CDR3 coding DNA: TGTGCCAGCAGTTCCGGACAGGGACGGGTTGAAAAACTGTTTTTT. Amino acids: CASSSGQGRVEKLFF.

This clone was observed once. The genes are TRBV11-1 and TRBJ1-6; 10 bases map to TRBD1. V was clipped by 7 bases and J by 11 bases; unmatched bases: 5. The CDR3 is 13 residues long. The germline V gene has CDR1 SGHAT and CDR2 FQDESV (reference sequence). CDR3 region: CASTTGGDTPLHF. CDR3 DNA: TGTGCCAGCACGACAGGGGGCGATACACCCCTCCACTTT. Based on the CDR3 plus reference TRBV11-1 and TRBJ1-6, the full variable domain is EAEVAQSPRYKITEKSQAVAFWCDPISGHATLYWYRQILGQGPELLVQFQDESVVDDSQLPKDRFSAERLKGVDSTLKIQPAELGDSAMYLCASTTGGDTPLHFGNGTRLTVT.

This rearrangement joins TRBV10-3 to TRBJ1-1; a possible D gene is TRBD1 (6 bases). This CDR3 region has 14 residues. Germline V lookup: CDR1 ENHRY, CDR2 SYGVKD. The germline V and J ends were trimmed by 5 bases and 4 bases, with 14 bases remaining between them. Written as DNA, the CDR3 is TGTGCCATCAGTCGCGCAGGGGAGGGCACTGAAGCTTTCTTT. Translation gives CAISRAGEGTEAFF.

The chain employs TRBV6-5 and TRBJ1-3; D is unclear. The CDR3 has 15 amino acids. Germline V gene data show CDR1 as MNHEY and CDR2 as SVGAGI. Between the trimmed V and J ends, which lost 5 bases and 0 bases, there was a span of 11 bases. CDR3 amino acids: CASSGPPSSGNTIYF. In DNA, the CDR3 is TGTGCCAGCAGTGGACCCCCGAGCTCTGGAAACACCATATATTTT.

This chain uses TRBV4-3 with TRBJ2-2, with TRBD1 matching 11 bases. This CDR3 is built from 19 residues. Germline trimming cut 3 bases from V and 6 bases from J; bases unmatched to any gene: 15. Germline V gene lookup returns CDR1 LGHNA and CDR2 YSLEER. CDR3 in amino acids: CASSHGTLAGQGVAGELFF. The CDR3 bases are TGCGCCAGCAGCCATGGAACTTTAGCGGGACAGGGGGTCGCCGGGGAGCTGTTTTTT.

The V gene is TRBV5-8, the J gene TRBJ1-1, with no clear D. CDR1 SGHTS and CDR2 YDEGEE come from the germline V gene. Trimming shortened V by 0 bases and J by 5 bases, and 8 bases separated the two germline ends. The CDR3 loop spans 13 amino acids. The CDR3 is CASSLAVATEAFF. CDR3 bases: TGTGCCAGCAGCTTGGCCGTCGCTACTGAAGCTTTCTTT.